This T cell receptor (beta chain) appears in the sequencing data of a study of shared clonotypes between healthy human individuals. Study in general: A couple of female and a few male donors aged 18 to 49 were enrolled. Findings and caveats of the study: Clonotypes shared by all four donors outscored non-shared clonotypes in generation probability. Only blood samples were collected, and tissue repertoires likely differ.

Trimming pared 1 base from V and 5 bases from J, leaving 13 bases between. Germline loops: CDR1 LGHNA, CDR2 YSLEER. This CDR3 comprises 15 residues. Cells designated naive CD8 were CD45RO-negative and were positively selected for CCR7, with terminally differentiated effector memory CD45RA+ cells excluded. Some clones are missing from TCRdb's copy, which holds only in-frame ones; the method was immunoSEQ multiplex PCR. The data contain more than 2 million clones, 85% to 95% of them seen just once; the ten biggest clones take up around 1.7%. Remarks on this clone: Its specificity is not known.

Sequenced sample: naive CD8+ T cells from PBMCs. This clonotype originated in a man in his late teens or twenties in good health. Some clones in this sample may be carry-over from other donors' samples. The gene calls are TRBV4-3 and TRBJ2-3; D is perhaps TRBD2 (5 bases). Here the CDR3 DNA reads TGCGCCAGCAGCCAAGGGCCCCGGGCGGGAGATACGCAGTATTTT. Translated, it gives CASSQGPRAGDTQYF.